These 7 T cell receptor beta chains originate from one sample sequenced in a study of blood T cell repertoires in COVID-19. Some clones are missing from TCRdb's copy, which holds only in-frame ones; the method was immunoSEQ multiplex PCR. The sample lists 70,000 to 100,000 clones, around 75% occurring once. The sequencing sample was made of peripheral blood. All receptors derive from a woman aged 45 to 65 with acute or convalescent COVID-19.

This chain links TRBV30 with TRBJ2-4; maybe TRBD1 (7 bases). This CDR3 has 13 amino acids. V was trimmed by 2 bases and J by 6 bases, leaving 11 bases between them. Germline lookup yields CDR1 GTSNPN and CDR2 SVGIG (reference sequence). DNA of the CDR3: TGTGCCTGGAGTCACAGGGGAGGAAACATTCAGTACTTC. Protein product: CAWSHRGGNIQYF.

The V call is TRBV3-1 (or the pseudogene TRBV3-2), the J call TRBJ1-2, with D perhaps matching TRBD1 (5 bases). The V end lost 3 bases, the J end lost 8 bases, and 16 bases lay between the germline ends. CDR1 is LGHDT, CDR2 YNNKEL, per germline (reference sequence). The CDR3 loop spans 14 amino acids. Here the CDR3 reads CASSHEGQGRGYTF. CDR3 DNA sequence: TGTGCCAGCAGCCATGAAGGGCAGGGAAGGGGCTACACCTTC.

The gene calls are TRBV19 and TRBJ1-5; tentatively, D is TRBD1 (6 bases). The V end was cut by 3 bases, the J end by 2 bases, with 14 bases between. Germline V lookup: CDR1 LNHDA, CDR2 SQIVND (reference sequence). This CDR3 contains 16 residues. The chain's CDR3 is CASSIAGARGNQPQHF. The CDR3 DNA sequence: TGTGCCAGTAGTATCGCGGGGGCGCGTGGCAATCAGCCCCAGCATTTT.

In this sample, this clone turned up a few times. The chain links TRBV19 to TRBJ1-1; tentative D call: TRBD1 (5 bases). CDR1 and CDR2 from the germline V gene are LNHDA and SQIVND (reference sequence). The CDR3 totals 13 residues. V was clipped by 8 bases and J by 1 base, with 11 bases between them. CDR3 coding DNA: TGTGCCAGTCGGACAATGGGGAACACTGAAGCTTTCTTT. The encoded protein is CASRTMGNTEAFF.

This clone was counted a single time. The chain recombines TRBV15 with TRBJ2-1; possibly TRBD2 for D (6 bases). CDR3 length: 16 amino acids. Deletions cut 1 base from V and 0 bases from J, with 10 bases between. From germline, CDR1 is LNHNV and CDR2 YYDKDF (reference sequence). The CDR3 bases are TGTGCCACCAGCAGAGTGGGGGGAAGCTCCTACAATGAGCAGTTCTTC. It codes for CATSRVGGSSYNEQFF. The whole variable domain, filled in from reference TRBV15 and TRBJ2-1, reads DAMVIQNPRYQVTQFGKPVTLSCSQTLNHNVMYWYQQKSSQAPKLLFHYYDKDFNNEADTPDNFQSRRPNTSFCFLDIRSPGLGDTAMYLCATSRVGGSSYNEQFFGPGTRLTVL.

The chain carries TRBV3-1 (or the pseudogene TRBV3-2) and TRBJ2-5; no clear D gene. Germline V gives CDR1 LGHDT, CDR2 YNNKEL (reference sequence). The CDR3 consists of 14 residues. V was trimmed by 3 bases and J by 3 bases, leaving 11 bases between them. This CDR3 reads CASSHEALKETQYF. The CDR3 bases are TGTGCCAGCAGCCATGAAGCCCTAAAAGAGACCCAGTACTTC.

The chain carries TRBV21-1 and TRBJ2-3; the table's TRBD1 call for D was not verified on the DNA. TRBV21-1 is assigned pseudogene status. This CDR3 is 15 amino acids long. CDR3 sequence: CASSKARGQGDTQYF. The CDR3 coding sequence is TGTGCCAGCAGCAAAGCTAGGGGACAGGGAGATACGCAGTATTTT.